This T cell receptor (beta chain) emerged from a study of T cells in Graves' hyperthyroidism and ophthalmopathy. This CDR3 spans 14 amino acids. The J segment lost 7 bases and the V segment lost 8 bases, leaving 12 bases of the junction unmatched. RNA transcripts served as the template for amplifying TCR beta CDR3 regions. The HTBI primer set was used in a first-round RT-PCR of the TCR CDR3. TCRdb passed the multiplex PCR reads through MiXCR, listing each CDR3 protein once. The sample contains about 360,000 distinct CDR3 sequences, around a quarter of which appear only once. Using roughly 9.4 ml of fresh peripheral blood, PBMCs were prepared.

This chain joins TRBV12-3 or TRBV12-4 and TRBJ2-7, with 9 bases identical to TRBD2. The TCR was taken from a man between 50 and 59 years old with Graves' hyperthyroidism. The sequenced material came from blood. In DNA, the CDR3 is TGTGCCAGCTCTGGAGCGGGAGGACTTCGGGAGCAGTACTTC. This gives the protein CASSGAGGLREQYF.